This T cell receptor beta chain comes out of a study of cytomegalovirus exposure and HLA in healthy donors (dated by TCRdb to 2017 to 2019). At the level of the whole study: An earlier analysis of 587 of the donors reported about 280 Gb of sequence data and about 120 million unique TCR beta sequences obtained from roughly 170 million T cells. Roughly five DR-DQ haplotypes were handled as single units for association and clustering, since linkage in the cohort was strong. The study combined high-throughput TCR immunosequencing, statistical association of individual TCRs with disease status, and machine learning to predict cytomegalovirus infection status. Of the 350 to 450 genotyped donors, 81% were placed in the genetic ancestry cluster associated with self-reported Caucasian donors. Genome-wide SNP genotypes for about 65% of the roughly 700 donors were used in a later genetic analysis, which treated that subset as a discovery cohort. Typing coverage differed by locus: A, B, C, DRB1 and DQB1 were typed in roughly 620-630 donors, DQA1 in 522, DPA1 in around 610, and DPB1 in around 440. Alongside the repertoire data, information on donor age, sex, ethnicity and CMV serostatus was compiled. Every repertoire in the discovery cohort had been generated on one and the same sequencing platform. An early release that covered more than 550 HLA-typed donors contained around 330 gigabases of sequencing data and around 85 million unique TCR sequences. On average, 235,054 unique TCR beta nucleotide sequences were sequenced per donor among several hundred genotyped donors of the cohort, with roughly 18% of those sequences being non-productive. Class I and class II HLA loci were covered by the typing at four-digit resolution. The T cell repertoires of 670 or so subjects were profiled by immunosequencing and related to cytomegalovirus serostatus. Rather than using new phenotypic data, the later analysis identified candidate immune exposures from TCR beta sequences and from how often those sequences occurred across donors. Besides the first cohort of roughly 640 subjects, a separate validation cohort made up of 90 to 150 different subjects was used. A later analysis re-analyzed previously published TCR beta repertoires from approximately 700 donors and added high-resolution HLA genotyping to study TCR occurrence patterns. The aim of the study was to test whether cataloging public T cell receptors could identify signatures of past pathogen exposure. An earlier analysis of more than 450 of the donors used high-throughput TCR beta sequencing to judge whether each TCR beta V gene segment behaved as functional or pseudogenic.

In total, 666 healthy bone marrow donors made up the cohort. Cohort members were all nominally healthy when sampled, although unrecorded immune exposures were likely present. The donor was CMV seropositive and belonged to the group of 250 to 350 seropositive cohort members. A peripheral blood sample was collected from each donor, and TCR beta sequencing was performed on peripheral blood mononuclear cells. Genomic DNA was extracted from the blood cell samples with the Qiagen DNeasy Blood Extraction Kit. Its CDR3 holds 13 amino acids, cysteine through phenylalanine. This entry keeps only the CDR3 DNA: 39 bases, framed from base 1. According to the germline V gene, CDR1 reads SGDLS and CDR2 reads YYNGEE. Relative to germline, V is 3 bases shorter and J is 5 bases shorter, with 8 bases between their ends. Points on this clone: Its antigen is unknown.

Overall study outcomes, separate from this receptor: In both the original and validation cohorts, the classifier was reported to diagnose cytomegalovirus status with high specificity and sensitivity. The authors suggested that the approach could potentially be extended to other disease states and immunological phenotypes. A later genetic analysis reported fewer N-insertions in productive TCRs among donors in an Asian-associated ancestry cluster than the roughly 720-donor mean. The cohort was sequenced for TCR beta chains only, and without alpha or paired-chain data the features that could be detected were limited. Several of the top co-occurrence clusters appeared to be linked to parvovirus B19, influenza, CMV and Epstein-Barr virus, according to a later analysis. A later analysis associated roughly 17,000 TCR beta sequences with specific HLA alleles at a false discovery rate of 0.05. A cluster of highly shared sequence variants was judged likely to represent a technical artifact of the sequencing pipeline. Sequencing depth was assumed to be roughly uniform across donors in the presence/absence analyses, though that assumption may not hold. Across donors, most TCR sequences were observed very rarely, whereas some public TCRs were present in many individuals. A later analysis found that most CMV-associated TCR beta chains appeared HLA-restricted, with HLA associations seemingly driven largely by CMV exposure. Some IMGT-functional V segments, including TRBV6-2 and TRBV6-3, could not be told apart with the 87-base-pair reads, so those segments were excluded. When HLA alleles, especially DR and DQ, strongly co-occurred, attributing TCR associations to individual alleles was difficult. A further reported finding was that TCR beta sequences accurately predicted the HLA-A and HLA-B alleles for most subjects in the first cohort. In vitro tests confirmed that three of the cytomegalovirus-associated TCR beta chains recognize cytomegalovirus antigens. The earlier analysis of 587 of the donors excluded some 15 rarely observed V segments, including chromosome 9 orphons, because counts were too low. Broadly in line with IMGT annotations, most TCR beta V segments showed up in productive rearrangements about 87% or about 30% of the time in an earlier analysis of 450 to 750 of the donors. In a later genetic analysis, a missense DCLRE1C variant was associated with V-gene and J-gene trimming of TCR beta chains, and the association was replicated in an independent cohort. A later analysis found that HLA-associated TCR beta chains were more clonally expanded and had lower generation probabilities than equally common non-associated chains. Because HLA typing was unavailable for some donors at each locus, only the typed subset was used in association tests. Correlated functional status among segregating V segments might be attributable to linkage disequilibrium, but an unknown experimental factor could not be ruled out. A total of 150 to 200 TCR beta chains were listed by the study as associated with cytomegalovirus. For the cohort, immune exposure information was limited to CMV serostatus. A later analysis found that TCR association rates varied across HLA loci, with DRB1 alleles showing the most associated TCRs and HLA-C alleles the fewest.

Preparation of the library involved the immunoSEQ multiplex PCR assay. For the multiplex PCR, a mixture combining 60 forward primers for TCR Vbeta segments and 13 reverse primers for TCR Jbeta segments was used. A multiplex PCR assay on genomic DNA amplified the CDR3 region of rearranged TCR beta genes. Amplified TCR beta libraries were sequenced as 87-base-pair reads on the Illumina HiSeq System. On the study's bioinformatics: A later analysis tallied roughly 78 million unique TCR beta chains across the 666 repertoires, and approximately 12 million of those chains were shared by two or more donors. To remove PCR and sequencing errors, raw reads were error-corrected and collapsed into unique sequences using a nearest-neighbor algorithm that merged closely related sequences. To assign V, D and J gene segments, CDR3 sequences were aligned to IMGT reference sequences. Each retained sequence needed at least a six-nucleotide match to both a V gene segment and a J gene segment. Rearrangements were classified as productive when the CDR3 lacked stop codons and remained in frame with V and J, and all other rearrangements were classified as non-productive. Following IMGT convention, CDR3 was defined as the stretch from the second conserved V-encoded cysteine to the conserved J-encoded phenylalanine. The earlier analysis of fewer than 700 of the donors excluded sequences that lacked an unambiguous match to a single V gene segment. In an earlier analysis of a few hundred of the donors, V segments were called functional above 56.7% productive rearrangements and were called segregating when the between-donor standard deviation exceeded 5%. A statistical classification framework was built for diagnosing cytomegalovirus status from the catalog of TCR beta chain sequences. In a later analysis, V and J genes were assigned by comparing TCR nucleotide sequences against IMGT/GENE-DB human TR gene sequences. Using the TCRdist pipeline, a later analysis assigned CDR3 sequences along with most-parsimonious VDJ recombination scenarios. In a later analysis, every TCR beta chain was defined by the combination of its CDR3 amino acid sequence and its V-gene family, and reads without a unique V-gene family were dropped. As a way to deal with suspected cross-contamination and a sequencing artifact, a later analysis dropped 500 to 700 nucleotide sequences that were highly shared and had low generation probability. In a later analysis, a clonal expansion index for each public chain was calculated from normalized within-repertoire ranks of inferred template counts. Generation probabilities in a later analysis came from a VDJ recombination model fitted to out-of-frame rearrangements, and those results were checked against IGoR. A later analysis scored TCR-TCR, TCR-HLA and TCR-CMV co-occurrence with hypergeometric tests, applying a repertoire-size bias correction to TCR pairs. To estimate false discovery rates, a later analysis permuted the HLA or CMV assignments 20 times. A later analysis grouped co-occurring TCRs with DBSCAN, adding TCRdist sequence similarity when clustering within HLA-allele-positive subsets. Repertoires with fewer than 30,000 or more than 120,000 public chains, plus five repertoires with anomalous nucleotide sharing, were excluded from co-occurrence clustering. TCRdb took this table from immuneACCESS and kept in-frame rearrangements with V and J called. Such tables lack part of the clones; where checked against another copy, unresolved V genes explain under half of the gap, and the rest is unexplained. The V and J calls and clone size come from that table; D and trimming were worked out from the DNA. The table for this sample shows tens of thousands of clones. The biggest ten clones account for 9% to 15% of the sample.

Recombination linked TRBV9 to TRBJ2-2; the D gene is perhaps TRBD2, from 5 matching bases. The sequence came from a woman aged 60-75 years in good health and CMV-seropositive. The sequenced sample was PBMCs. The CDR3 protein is CASSASRTGELFF. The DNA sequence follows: TGTGCCAGCAGCGCTAGCAGAACCGGGGAGCTGTTTTTT.